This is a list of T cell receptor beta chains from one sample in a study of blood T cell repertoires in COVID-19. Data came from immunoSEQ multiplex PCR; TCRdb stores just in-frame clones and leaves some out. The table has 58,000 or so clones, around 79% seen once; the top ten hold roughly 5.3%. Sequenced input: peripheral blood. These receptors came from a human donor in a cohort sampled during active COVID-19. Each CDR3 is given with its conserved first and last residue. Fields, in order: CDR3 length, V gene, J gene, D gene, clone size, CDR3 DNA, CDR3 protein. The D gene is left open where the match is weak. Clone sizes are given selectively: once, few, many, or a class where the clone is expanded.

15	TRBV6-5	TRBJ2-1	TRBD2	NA	TGTGCCAGCAGTCTAGCGGGAGCGCCCTACAATGAGCAGTTCTTC	CASSLAGAPYNEQFF
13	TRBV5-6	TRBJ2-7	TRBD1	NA	TGTGCCAGCAGCATGGGACAGACCTACGAGCAGTACTTC	CASSMGQTYEQYF
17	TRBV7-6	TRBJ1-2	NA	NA	TGTGCCAGCAGCTCCAGCCTCCGGGGGAGGGAGATAGGTGGCTACACCTTC	CASSSSLRGREIGGYTF
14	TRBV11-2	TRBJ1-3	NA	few	TGTGCCAGCAGCGGGGCTAGGGGGAGAAACACCATATATTTT	CASSGARGRNTIYF
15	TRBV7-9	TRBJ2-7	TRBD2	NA	TGTGCCAGCAGTCTAGATAGCGGGAGACTGGACGAGCAGTACTTC	CASSLDSGRLDEQYF
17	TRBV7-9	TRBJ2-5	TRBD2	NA	TGTGCCAGCAGCTTCGGTCTCAGCGGGAGGCGCAAAGAGACCCAGTACTTC	CASSFGLSGRRKETQYF
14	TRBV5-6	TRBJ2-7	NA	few	TGTGCCAGCAGCTTGGGGGCGGGCGCGTACGAGCAGTACTTC	CASSLGAGAYEQYF
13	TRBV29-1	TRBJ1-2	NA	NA	TGCAGCGTTGGGCAGGGGATTTTCCGTGGCTACACCTTC	CSVGQGIFRGYTF
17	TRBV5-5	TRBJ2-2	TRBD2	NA	TGTGCCAGCAGCCCGGGACTAGCGGGAGGGCCGGACGGGGAGCTGTTTTTT	CASSPGLAGGPDGELFF
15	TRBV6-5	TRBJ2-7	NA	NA	TGTGCCAGCAGTTCCGCAACGGAGCGGGCCTACGAGCAGTACTTC	CASSSATERAYEQYF
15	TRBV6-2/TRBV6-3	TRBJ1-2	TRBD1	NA	TGTGCCAGCAGTCCGATCCAAACAGGGGGCTATGGCTACACCTTC	CASSPIQTGGYGYTF
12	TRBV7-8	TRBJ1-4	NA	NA	TGTGCCAGCAGCTTACAGGGGTGGGAACTGTTTTTT	CASSLQGWELFF
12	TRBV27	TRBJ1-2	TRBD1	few	TGTGCCAGCAGTAGAACAGGGGATGGCTACACCTTC	CASSRTGDGYTF
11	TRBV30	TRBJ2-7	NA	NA	TGTGCCTGGGAACAGGGACACGAGCAGTACTTC	CAWEQGHEQYF
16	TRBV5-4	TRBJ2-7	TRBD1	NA	TGTGCCAGCAGCTTGAGTGGACAGGGGTTACGCTACGAGCAGTACTTC	CASSLSGQGLRYEQYF
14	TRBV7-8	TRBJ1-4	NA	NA	TGTGCCAGCAGCTTAGGGCAGGGCAGTGAAAAACTGTTTTTT	CASSLGQGSEKLFF
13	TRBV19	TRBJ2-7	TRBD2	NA	TGTGCCAGTAGCAGCGGGAGACGTCACGAGCAGTACTTC	CASSSGRRHEQYF
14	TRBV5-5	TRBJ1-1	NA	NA	TGTGCCAGCAGCTTTCAGACTTGGAACACTGAAGCTTTCTTT	CASSFQTWNTEAFF
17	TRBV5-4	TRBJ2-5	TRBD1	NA	TGTGCCAGCAGCTCTGGGGGGGACAGGGGAAACCAAGAGACCCAGTACTTC	CASSSGGDRGNQETQYF
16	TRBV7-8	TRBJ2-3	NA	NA	TGTGCCAGCAGCTTCCGGATAACTACTTACACAGATACGCAGTATTTT	CASSFRITTYTDTQYF
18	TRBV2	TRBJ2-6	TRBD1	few	TGTGCCAGCACCTACCACGGGACAGGCTTATCTGGGGCCAACGTCCTGACTTTC	CASTYHGTGLSGANVLTF
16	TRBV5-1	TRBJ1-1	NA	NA	TGCGCCAGCAGACCCTGGCCCGACGAGGGGAACACTGAAGCTTTCTTT	CASRPWPDEGNTEAFF
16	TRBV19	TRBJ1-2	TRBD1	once	TGTGCCAGTACCCATCTCCGGGACAGGGAAAACTATGGCTACACCTTC	CASTHLRDRENYGYTF
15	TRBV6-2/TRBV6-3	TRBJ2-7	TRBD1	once	TGTGCCAGCAGCCGGGACAGGGGCTCAGGGTACGAGCAGTACTTC	CASSRDRGSGYEQYF
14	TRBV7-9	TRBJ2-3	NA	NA	TGTGCCAGCAGCCCAGGGGGGACTTTGGATACGCAGTATTTT	CASSPGGTLDTQYF
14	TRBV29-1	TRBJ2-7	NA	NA	TGCAGCGCCCGTACAGCGGAACTCTCCTACGAGCAGTACTTC	CSARTAELSYEQYF
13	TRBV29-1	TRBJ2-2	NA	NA	TGCAGCGTTGGACAAACGAGCACCGGGGAGCTGTTTTTT	CSVGQTSTGELFF
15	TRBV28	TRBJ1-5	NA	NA	TGTGCCAGCAGTTTAACAGATAATAGCAATCAGCCCCAGCATTTT	CASSLTDNSNQPQHF